These T cell receptor beta chains were read from a single sample in a study of cytomegalovirus exposure and HLA in healthy donors. Here immunoSEQ multiplex PCR was the method, and the copy in TCRdb shows in-frame clones only, minus some. The sample contains roughly 120,000 clones, roughly 69% of which appear only once. Sequenced material: PBMCs. Every receptor here comes from a woman aged 40 to 55 in good health and CMV-seropositive. The CDR3 runs from the conserved cysteine through the conserved F or W. The D gene is left open where the match is weak. A clone size is listed for some rows: how often the clone was seen (once, few, many), or a class if it is expanded.

CDR3aa | CDR3nt | j_gene | abundance | v_gene | len | d_gene
CASSRRQGEENQPQHF | TGTGCCAGCAGCCGGAGACAGGGGGAAGAAAATCAGCCCCAGCATTTT | TRBJ1-5 | NA | TRBV5-8 | 16 | TRBD1
CASSANRAPSGNTIYF | TGTGCCAGCAGCGCCAACAGGGCTCCCTCTGGAAACACCATATATTTT | TRBJ1-3 | once | TRBV7-9 | 16 | NA
CASRQRDTGELFF | TGTGCCAGCAGGCAACGCGACACCGGGGAGCTGTTTTTT | TRBJ2-2 | NA | TRBV2 | 13 | NA
CASMDGGETQYF | TGTGCCAGTATGGACGGGGGGGAGACCCAGTACTTC | TRBJ2-5 | NA | TRBV7-2 | 12 | TRBD2
CASSPDRDPSYEQYF | TGTGCCAGCAGTCCCGACAGGGACCCCTCCTACGAGCAGTACTTC | TRBJ2-7 | NA | TRBV7-2 | 15 | TRBD1
CASSVGGTGWEPLHF | TGTGCCAGCAGCGTAGGAGGGACAGGGTGGGAACCCCTCCACTTT | TRBJ1-6 | NA | TRBV9 | 15 | TRBD1
CASLITRTGAYNEQFF | TGTGCCAGTCTGATAACGAGGACAGGGGCCTACAATGAGCAGTTCTTC | TRBJ2-1 | NA | TRBV7-8 | 16 | TRBD1
CASSLGPGTGLTQYF | TGTGCCAGCAGCTTAGGTCCCGGGACAGGGTTGACCCAGTACTTC | TRBJ2-5 | NA | TRBV7-2 | 15 | TRBD1
CASSVGGQLNYGYTF | TGTGCCAGCAGCGTAGGGGGCCAGCTGAACTATGGCTACACCTTC | TRBJ1-2 | NA | TRBV9 | 15 | NA
CASRRTGGEQYF | TGTGCCAGTAGACGAACAGGGGGCGAGCAGTACTTC | TRBJ2-7 | NA | TRBV19 | 12 | TRBD1
CASSEGGNYGYTF | TGTGCCAGCAGTGAAGGGGGGAACTATGGCTACACCTTC | TRBJ1-2 | few | TRBV25-1 | 13 | NA
CASSELPPGHNTGELFF | TGTGCCAGCAGCGAGCTCCCTCCGGGACATAACACCGGGGAGCTGTTTTTT | TRBJ2-2 | few | TRBV5-4 | 17 | NA
CASSPRDRGFSPLHF | TGTGCCAGCAGCCCCCGGGACAGGGGGTTTTCACCCCTCCACTTT | TRBJ1-6 | once | TRBV13 | 15 | TRBD1
CASSAPGQHYEQYF | TGTGCCAGTAGTGCCCCGGGACAGCACTACGAGCAGTACTTC | TRBJ2-7 | NA | TRBV19 | 14 | TRBD1
CASSSTGGEGNQPQHF | TGTGCCAGCAGCTCGACAGGGGGCGAGGGCAATCAGCCCCAGCATTTT | TRBJ1-5 | NA | TRBV5-6 | 16 | TRBD1
CASSMDWNQPQHF | TGTGCCAGTAGTATGGACTGGAATCAGCCCCAGCATTTT | TRBJ1-5 | NA | TRBV19 | 13 | NA
CASSLGGGGGYRGYTF | TGTGCCAGCAGCTTGGGTGGGGGCGGGGGCTACCGCGGCTACACCTTC | TRBJ1-2 | NA | TRBV5-4 | 16 | NA
CASSYSGDNQPQHF | TGTGCCAGCAGTTACTCAGGGGACAATCAGCCCCAGCATTTT | TRBJ1-5 | once | TRBV6-6 | 14 | NA
CASSLGGVDNQPQHF | TGTGCCAGCAGCCTGGGGGGGGTAGACAATCAGCCCCAGCATTTT | TRBJ1-5 | NA | TRBV5-6 | 15 | NA
CSVAPQREGYTF | TGCAGCGTTGCACCGCAGCGGGAGGGCTACACCTTC | TRBJ1-2 | once | TRBV29-1 | 12 | NA
CASSPAGGPPEAFF | TGTGCCAGCAGCCCCGCGGGGGGGCCCCCTGAAGCTTTCTTT | TRBJ1-1 | NA | TRBV7-9 | 14 | NA
CASSSPPGTLNTEAFF | TGTGCCAGCAGCTCCCCGCCAGGGACACTCAACACTGAAGCTTTCTTT | TRBJ1-1 | NA | TRBV5-4 | 16 | NA
CASSSRGVAPIDGYTF | TGTGCCAGCAGCTCTCGCGGTGTGGCCCCCATCGATGGCTACACCTTC | TRBJ1-2 | NA | TRBV21-1 | 16 | NA
CASSFDSVGELFF | TGTGCCAGCAGCTTCGACTCCGTCGGGGAGCTGTTTTTT | TRBJ2-2 | NA | TRBV5-4 | 13 | NA
CASSLSSSLTNYGYTF | TGTGCCAGCAGCTTAAGTTCGAGCCTGACTAACTATGGCTACACCTTC | TRBJ1-2 | NA | TRBV11-2 | 16 | NA
CASSQDIAGGRGNEQFF | TGCGCCAGCAGCCAAGATATTGCGGGGGGGAGGGGTAATGAGCAGTTCTTC | TRBJ2-1 | NA | TRBV4-3 | 17 | TRBD2
CASSARQNEAFF | TGTGCCAGTAGTGCCAGACAGAATGAAGCTTTCTTT | TRBJ1-1 | NA | TRBV19 | 12 | NA
CASSQNRGRNSPLHF | TGTGCCAGCAGCCAGAACAGGGGCCGAAATTCACCCCTCCACTTT | TRBJ1-6 | few | TRBV7-7 | 15 | TRBD1
CASSLGSGLGTEAFF | TGCGCCAGCAGCTTGGGTAGCGGGCTGGGGACTGAAGCTTTCTTT | TRBJ1-1 | NA | TRBV5-1 | 15 | NA
CASSPGQIYEQYF | TGTGCCAGTAGTCCGGGACAGATCTACGAGCAGTACTTC | TRBJ2-7 | NA | TRBV19 | 13 | TRBD1
CASSPSSGSGYTF | TGCGCCAGCAGCCCGAGTTCCGGGTCTGGCTACACCTTC | TRBJ1-2 | NA | TRBV4-3 | 13 | NA
CASSPTSVLAEQYF | TGTGCCAGCTCACCAACCTCGGTATTAGCCGAGCAGTACTTC | TRBJ2-7 | NA | TRBV18 | 14 | NA
CASSHTPGQGNTDTQYF | TGCGCCAGCAGCCATACACCCGGACAGGGGAACACAGATACGCAGTATTTT | TRBJ2-3 | NA | TRBV5-1 | 17 | TRBD1
CASSIDLRAEAFF | TGTGCCAGTAGTATAGACCTCAGAGCGGAAGCTTTCTTT | TRBJ1-1 | NA | TRBV19 | 13 | NA
CASSLTGGELFF | TGTGCCAGCAGCTTGACCGGCGGGGAGCTGTTTTTT | TRBJ2-2 | NA | TRBV5-6 | 12 | NA
CASSRQGAGETQYF | TGTGCCAGCTCTCGACAGGGGGCAGGGGAGACCCAGTACTTC | TRBJ2-5 | NA | TRBV18 | 14 | TRBD1
CASSPQGGAPYEQYF | TGCGCCAGCAGCCCGCAAGGGGGGGCTCCCTACGAGCAGTACTTC | TRBJ2-7 | NA | TRBV5-1 | 15 | NA
CASSRGNTEAFF | TGTGCCAGCAGTCGGGGGAACACTGAAGCTTTCTTT | TRBJ1-1 | NA | TRBV27 | 12 | NA
CASSQDLRQVYEQYF | TGTGCCAGCAGCCAAGATCTGCGACAGGTTTACGAGCAGTACTTC | TRBJ2-7 | NA | TRBV4-2 | 15 | NA
CASSQGAGQAHSPLHF | TGTGCCAGCAGCCAAGGTGCGGGACAGGCCCATTCACCCCTCCACTTT | TRBJ1-6 | medium-sized | TRBV4-2 | 16 | TRBD1
CASSIGENTEAFF | TGTGCCAGTAGTATAGGAGAGAACACTGAAGCTTTCTTT | TRBJ1-1 | NA | TRBV19 | 13 | NA
CASSPGTGGMNTEAFF | TGCGCCAGCAGCCCCGGGACAGGGGGGATGAACACTGAAGCTTTCTTT | TRBJ1-1 | NA | TRBV5-1 | 16 | TRBD1
CASSYFNRVDTEAFF | TGTGCCAGCAGTTACTTCAACAGGGTTGACACTGAAGCTTTCTTT | TRBJ1-1 | NA | TRBV6-5 | 15 | NA
CASTLAVFTEAFF | TGTGCCAGTACCCTGGCGGTTTTCACTGAAGCTTTCTTT | TRBJ1-1 | NA | TRBV19 | 13 | NA
CASSQYEKLFF | TGTGCCAGCAGTCAATATGAAAAACTGTTTTTT | TRBJ1-4 | few | TRBV27 | 11 | NA
CASTRMGEGNIQYF | TGTGCCAGCACCCGCATGGGGGAGGGAAACATTCAGTACTTC | TRBJ2-4 | once | TRBV9 | 14 | TRBD2
CASSFLGRAFF | TGTGCCAGCAGCTTCCTTGGTCGGGCTTTCTTT | TRBJ1-1 | NA | TRBV6-1 | 11 | NA
CASRSGTGLAETQYF | TGTGCCAGCAGGAGCGGGACAGGGCTTGCGGAGACCCAGTACTTC | TRBJ2-5 | NA | TRBV14 | 15 | TRBD1
CASSPGTGNTEAFF | TGCGCCAGCAGCCCCGGGACAGGGAACACTGAAGCTTTCTTT | TRBJ1-1 | NA | TRBV5-1 | 14 | TRBD1
CASSQGPGQLTYEQYF | TGCGCCAGCAGCCAAGGTCCGGGACAGCTTACCTACGAGCAGTACTTC | TRBJ2-7 | NA | TRBV4-1 | 16 | TRBD1
CASSLFRDRGGGELFF | TGTGCCAGCAGCTTATTCAGGGACAGGGGTGGAGGGGAGCTGTTTTTT | TRBJ2-2 | NA | TRBV7-8 | 16 | TRBD1
CASSLRLAGGQADTQYF | TGTGCCAGCAGCTTAAGACTAGCGGGGGGGCAGGCAGATACGCAGTATTTT | TRBJ2-3 | NA | TRBV13 | 17 | TRBD2
CASSLQGGPFLEQYF | TGCGCCAGCAGCCTGCAGGGGGGTCCTTTCTTAGAGCAGTACTTC | TRBJ2-7 | NA | TRBV4-1 | 15 | NA